The 13 T cell receptor beta chains in this list originate from one sample, sequenced in a study of blood T cell repertoires in COVID-19. The assay was immunoSEQ multiplex PCR, and TCRdb's table has in-frame clones only and misses some. The sample records around 80,000 clones, roughly 88% being singletons. Sequenced sample: peripheral blood. The source is a woman over 75 with acute or convalescent COVID-19.

The rearrangement links TRBV11-3 to TRBJ2-5; tentative D call: TRBD2 (5 bases). Germline V gene sequence: CDR1 SGHNT, CDR2 YENEEA. V was cut by 1 base and J by 1 base, with 7 bases left in between. The CDR3 runs to 14 residues. CDR3 sequence reads: CASSLGESQETQYF. In DNA form, the CDR3 reads TGTGCCAGCAGCTTAGGGGAGTCCCAAGAGACCCAGTACTTC.

The V call is TRBV7-2, the J call TRBJ2-1, with 7 bases fitting TRBD1. J gave up 6 bases and V 4 bases, and 3 bases lay outside the gene matches. Germline CDR1 and CDR2: SGHTA and FQGNSA. CDR3 length: 13 amino acids. The CDR3 nucleotides are TGTGCCAGCAGCTCCTCAGGGGGCAATGAGCAGTTCTTC. This encodes CASSSSGGNEQFF. The complete variable domain, with remaining parts taken from reference TRBV7-2 and TRBJ2-1, reads GAGVSQSPSNKVTEKGKDVELRCDPISGHTALYWYRQSLGQGLEFLIYFQGNSAPDKSGLPSDRFSAERTGGSVSTLTIQRTQQEDSAVYLCASSSSGGNEQFFGPGTRLTVL.

The CDR3 DNA reads TGTGCCAGCAGCCTTATGGGGGGGGAGTACAATGAGCAGTTCTTC. Its protein product is CASSLMGGEYNEQFF. The chain recombines TRBV7-2 with TRBJ2-1; 7 positions agree with TRBD2. The CDR3 consists of 15 residues. V shed 5 bases and J 4 bases; nucleotides not matched to a gene: 8. Germline V lookup: CDR1 SGHTA, CDR2 FQGNSA.

The chain combines TRBV4-3 with TRBJ2-3; 8 bases match TRBD2. The V gene's germline CDR1 is LGHNA and CDR2 YSLEER. V shed 1 base and J 5 bases; nucleotides not matched to a gene: 11. This CDR3 is built from 17 residues. The CDR3 bases are TGCGCCAGCAGCCAAGGCAAAGCCGGGGGGGCCGGAGATACGCAGTATTTT. This gives the protein CASSQGKAGGAGDTQYF.

The V call is TRBV9, the J call TRBJ2-2; 10 bases align to TRBD1. Trimming removed 3 bases from V and 8 bases from J; junction bases left unmatched: 4. Germline V gives CDR1 SGDLS, CDR2 YYNGEE. This CDR3 has 14 amino acids. The chain's CDR3 is CASSAGQGVGELFF. The DNA for the CDR3 is TGTGCCAGCAGCGCTGGACAGGGGGTGGGGGAGCTGTTTTTT.

The chain uses TRBV7-2 and TRBJ2-3, with 11 bases matching TRBD2. This CDR3 has 15 residues. Per the germline V gene, CDR1 is SGHTA and CDR2 is FQGNSA. With 4 bases clipped from V and 3 bases from J, the junction kept 3 bases outside the gene matches. The CDR3 sequence is CASSWGLAVTDTQYF. The CDR3 DNA is TGTGCCAGCAGCTGGGGACTAGCGGTTACAGATACGCAGTATTTT.

This clone was found once. The DNA of the CDR3 is TGTGCCAGCAGCTGGACAGGGGGCCAAGAGACCCAGTACTTC. Translating it yields CASSWTGGQETQYF. The chain has TRBV28 and TRBJ2-5; 10 nucleotides agree with TRBD1. The CDR3 extends over 14 amino acids. The germline gives CDR1 MDHEN, CDR2 SYDVKM. V shed 6 bases, J shed 1 base, and the junction held 2 bases outside the gene matches.

This clone was seen a single time. J is TRBJ1-2 and V is TRBV2; the match to TRBD1 covers 7 bases. The V segment lost 4 bases and the J segment 5 bases; nucleotides outside the gene matches: 13. Germline CDR1 is SNHLY and CDR2 is FYNNEI. The CDR3 contains 16 residues. This CDR3 is CASSGIPTGTAYGYTF. In DNA, the CDR3 is TGTGCCAGCAGTGGAATTCCTACCGGGACAGCTTATGGCTACACCTTC.

The chain carries TRBV9 and TRBJ1-3; possible D gene TRBD1, 5 bases. The CDR3 length is 17 residues. Trimming shortened V by 0 bases and J by 0 bases, and 13 bases separated the two germline ends. The germline V gene has CDR1 SGDLS and CDR2 YYNGEE. DNA of the CDR3: TGTGCCAGCAGCGTAGGGGGTCAGGGATTCTCTGGAAACACCATATATTTT. Amino acids: CASSVGGQGFSGNTIYF.

This clone occurred a few times. The V gene is TRBV6-1, the J gene TRBJ1-1; tentative D call: TRBD1 (5 bases). From germline, CDR1 is MNHNS and CDR2 SASEGT. The CDR3 length is 17 residues. The V end was cut by 3 bases, the J end by 1 base, with 18 bases between. The chain's CDR3 is CASSEVAWGQRNTEAFF. CDR3 coding DNA: TGTGCCAGCAGTGAGGTTGCCTGGGGCCAAAGGAACACTGAAGCTTTCTTT.

The rearrangement joins TRBV2 to TRBJ2-7, with a weak D call TRBD2 (6 bases). Germline values: CDR1 SNHLY, CDR2 FYNNEI. CDR3 length: 13 residues. The V end was cut by 7 bases, the J end by 5 bases, with 15 bases between. CDR3 in DNA: TGTGCCAGCACCCCCCTGGGGGGAGACGAGCAGTACTTC. Its protein product is CASTPLGGDEQYF.

The chain uses TRBV18 and TRBJ2-3; 10 bases are shared with TRBD2. J lost 6 bases, V lost 3 bases, and 6 bases had no gene match. This CDR3 spans 15 amino acids. Germline values: CDR1 KGHSH, CDR2 LQKENI. The CDR3 DNA is TGTGCCAGCTCACCTTCCCTAGCGGGGGTTGATACGCAGTATTTT. Translated: CASSPSLAGVDTQYF. Full variable domain (rest looked up from reference TRBV18 and TRBJ2-3): NAGVMQNPRHLVRRRGQEARLRCSPMKGHSHVYWYRQLPEEGLKFMVYLQKENIIDESGMPKERFSAEFPKEGPSILRIQQVVRGDSAAYFCASSPSLAGVDTQYFGPGTRLTVL.

The CDR3 spells CASSQGTGRGNTEAFF. In DNA, the CDR3 is TGTGCCAGCAGCCAAGGGACAGGGAGGGGGAACACTGAAGCTTTCTTT. This sequence joins TRBV3-1 (or the pseudogene TRBV3-2) and TRBJ1-1; TRBD1 matches 8 bases. V gave up 1 base and J gave up 1 base; unmatched junction bases: 5. Per germline, CDR1 LGHDT and CDR2 YNNKEL (reference sequence). This CDR3 comprises 16 residues.